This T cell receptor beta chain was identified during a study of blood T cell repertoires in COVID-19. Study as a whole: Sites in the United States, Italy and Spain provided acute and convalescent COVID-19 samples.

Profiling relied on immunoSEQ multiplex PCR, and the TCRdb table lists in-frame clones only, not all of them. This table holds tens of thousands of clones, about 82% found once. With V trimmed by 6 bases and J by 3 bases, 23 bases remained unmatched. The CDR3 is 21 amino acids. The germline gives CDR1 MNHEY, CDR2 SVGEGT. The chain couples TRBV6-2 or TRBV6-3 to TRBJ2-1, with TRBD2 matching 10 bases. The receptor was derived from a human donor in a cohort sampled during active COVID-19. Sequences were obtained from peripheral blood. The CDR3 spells CASSFPSGRAVLSGFYNEQFF. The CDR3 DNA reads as TGTGCCAGCAGCTTCCCAAGCGGGAGGGCCGTTTTAAGTGGTTTCTACAATGAGCAGTTCTTC.